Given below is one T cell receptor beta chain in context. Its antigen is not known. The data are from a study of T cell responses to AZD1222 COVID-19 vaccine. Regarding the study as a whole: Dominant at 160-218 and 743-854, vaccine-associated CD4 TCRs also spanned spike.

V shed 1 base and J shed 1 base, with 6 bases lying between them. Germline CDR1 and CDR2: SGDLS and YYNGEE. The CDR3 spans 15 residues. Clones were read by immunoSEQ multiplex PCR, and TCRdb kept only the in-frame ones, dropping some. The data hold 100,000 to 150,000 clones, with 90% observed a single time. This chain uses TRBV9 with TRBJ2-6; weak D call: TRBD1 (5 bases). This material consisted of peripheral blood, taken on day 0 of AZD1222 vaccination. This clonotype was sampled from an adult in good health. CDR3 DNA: TGTGCCAGCAGCGTACAGGGTTCTGGGGCCAACGTCCTGACTTTC. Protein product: CASSVQGSGANVLTF.